This is a list of T cell receptor beta chains from one sample in a study of graft-versus-host responses after intestinal transplantation. These receptors have no identified antigens. Assay used: immunoSEQ multiplex PCR; TCRdb lists only in-frame clones, some missing. The sample has fewer than 85,000 clones, over 85% seen once. The source was unstimulated CD8+ T cells sorted from spleen or lymph node cells, collected before intestinal transplant. All receptors come from a human donor who received an intestinal transplant. Both conserved end residues are part of each CDR3. A D gene is named only where the DNA matches it firmly. A clone size is listed for some rows: how often the clone was seen (once, few, many), or a class if it is expanded.

cdr3_aa cdr3_nt v_call clone_size d_call j_call
CASSLGVAYEQYF TGTGCCAGCAGCTTGGGGGTTGCCTACGAGCAGTACTTC TRBV5-6 NA NA TRBJ2-7
CASSKNPGVGVAQYF TGTGCCAGCAGCAAAAATCCGGGAGTGGGCGTCGCCCAGTACTTC TRBV7-9 NA NA TRBJ2-5
CASSEGYTF TGTGCCAGCAGTGAGGGCTACACCTTC TRBV2 NA NA TRBJ1-2
CASSLRTGGSYESNQPQHF TGTGCCAGCAGTTTAAGGACAGGGGGAAGTTATGAAAGCAATCAGCCCCAGCATTTT TRBV28 NA TRBD1 TRBJ1-5
CASSETRVDEQFF TGTGCCAGCAGTGAAACTAGAGTCGATGAGCAGTTCTTC TRBV6-5 NA NA TRBJ2-1
CASSYQTGGWNNEQFF TGTGCCAGCAGTTACCAAACAGGGGGTTGGAACAATGAGCAGTTCTTC TRBV27 NA TRBD1 TRBJ2-1
CASSQWTSGYQIQETQYF TGTGCCAGCAGCCAATGGACTAGCGGATACCAAATCCAAGAGACCCAGTACTTC TRBV4-2 NA TRBD2 TRBJ2-5
CATELGKQYF TGTGCCACCGAGTTAGGGAAGCAGTACTTC TRBV27 NA NA TRBJ2-5
CASSLVGVPGGNSPLHF TGTGCCAGCAGCTTAGTTGGGGTTCCAGGGGGCAATTCACCCCTCCACTTT TRBV7-6 NA TRBD1 TRBJ1-6
CASSDSGRRNDYNEQFF TGCGCCAGCAGCGATAGCGGGAGGCGTAATGATTACAATGAGCAGTTCTTC TRBV4-1 NA TRBD2 TRBJ2-1
CASSVVSGSSEQYF TGTGCCAGCAGCGTAGTTAGCGGGAGCAGTGAGCAGTACTTC TRBV9 NA TRBD2 TRBJ2-7
CASARRTGPNEQFF TGTGCCAGCGCTAGAAGGACAGGCCCCAATGAGCAGTTCTTC TRBV27 NA TRBD1 TRBJ2-1
CASSTSTYEQYF TGTGCCAGCAGCACGAGCACCTACGAGCAGTACTTC TRBV7-2 NA NA TRBJ2-7
CASSYSNRQETQYF TGTGCCAGCAGTTACTCGAACCGACAAGAGACCCAGTACTTC TRBV6-5 NA NA TRBJ2-5
CASSLWLVSYEQYF TGTGCCAGCAGTTTGTGGCTAGTCTCCTACGAGCAGTACTTC TRBV28 NA NA TRBJ2-7
CASSGDRLTYEQYF TGTGCCAGCAGTGGGGACAGGTTGACCTACGAGCAGTACTTC TRBV6-1 once TRBD1 TRBJ2-7
CASRYEGTGAYEQYF TGTGCCAGCAGATACGAAGGGACCGGGGCCTACGAGCAGTACTTC TRBV27 NA NA TRBJ2-7
CASSFEGFNEQYF TGTGCCAGCAGCTTCGAGGGTTTTAACGAGCAGTACTTC TRBV5-6 NA NA TRBJ2-7
CASSAGLAVSYEQYF TGTGCCAGCAGCGCCGGACTAGCGGTGTCCTACGAGCAGTACTTC TRBV9 NA TRBD2 TRBJ2-7
CASSLAAWLTDNEQFF TGTGCCAGCAGTTTAGCTGCGTGGCTCACTGACAATGAGCAGTTCTTC TRBV28 NA NA TRBJ2-1
CASSPDGTYEQYF TGCGCCAGCAGCCCGGACGGTACCTACGAGCAGTACTTC TRBV5-1 NA NA TRBJ2-7
CASSLSGWLNNEQFF TGTGCCAGCAGCCTCTCAGGGTGGCTCAACAATGAGCAGTTCTTC TRBV27 NA NA TRBJ2-1
CASSEFGLNSYEQYF TGTGCCAGCAGTGAGTTTGGTCTGAACTCCTACGAGCAGTACTTC TRBV2 once NA TRBJ2-7
CASSPEDWLQETQYF TGTGCCAGCTCACCCGAAGACTGGTTACAAGAGACCCAGTACTTC TRBV18 NA NA TRBJ2-5
CASSEVGGSRYWYQETQYF TGTGCCAGCAGTGAAGTCGGGGGTAGTAGGTATTGGTACCAAGAGACCCAGTACTTC TRBV2 NA NA TRBJ2-5
CASSFGGSGNQPQHF TGTGCCAGCAGTTTTGGAGGGAGTGGCAATCAGCCCCAGCATTTT TRBV28 NA NA TRBJ1-5
CASSPGKTQYF TGTGCCAGCAGCCCCGGCAAGACCCAGTACTTC TRBV5-8 NA NA TRBJ2-5
CASSLAQGQDEQFF TGTGCCAGCAGCTTAGCGCAGGGGCAGGATGAGCAGTTCTTC TRBV7-8 NA NA TRBJ2-1
CASSDLSGPSTDTQYF TGCGCCAGCAGCGATCTTAGCGGGCCTAGCACAGATACGCAGTATTTT TRBV5-1 once TRBD2 TRBJ2-3
CATSRDRENEKLFF TGTGCCACCAGCAGAGACCGGGAAAATGAAAAACTGTTTTTT TRBV15 NA NA TRBJ1-4
CASSGPLLGGGELFF TGTGCCAGCAGCGGCCCCTTGTTAGGGGGCGGGGAGCTGTTTTTT TRBV5-6 NA NA TRBJ2-2
CASSFLGEGNEQFF TGTGCCAGCAGTTTCCTAGGAGAGGGGAATGAGCAGTTCTTC TRBV27 NA NA TRBJ2-1
CASSLLAGANYEQYF TGTGCCAGCAGCTTATTAGCGGGAGCTAATTACGAGCAGTACTTC TRBV5-4 NA TRBD2 TRBJ2-7
CASSDRATEAFF TGTGCCAGTTCCGACAGGGCCACTGAAGCTTTCTTT TRBV19 NA TRBD1 TRBJ1-1
CASSKPRTRVNEQFF TGTGCCAGCAGTAAACCTAGGACTCGGGTCAATGAGCAGTTCTTC TRBV2 once NA TRBJ2-1
CASSRRGIHEAFF TGTGCCAGTAGTCGCAGGGGGATTCATGAAGCTTTCTTT TRBV19 once TRBD1 TRBJ1-1